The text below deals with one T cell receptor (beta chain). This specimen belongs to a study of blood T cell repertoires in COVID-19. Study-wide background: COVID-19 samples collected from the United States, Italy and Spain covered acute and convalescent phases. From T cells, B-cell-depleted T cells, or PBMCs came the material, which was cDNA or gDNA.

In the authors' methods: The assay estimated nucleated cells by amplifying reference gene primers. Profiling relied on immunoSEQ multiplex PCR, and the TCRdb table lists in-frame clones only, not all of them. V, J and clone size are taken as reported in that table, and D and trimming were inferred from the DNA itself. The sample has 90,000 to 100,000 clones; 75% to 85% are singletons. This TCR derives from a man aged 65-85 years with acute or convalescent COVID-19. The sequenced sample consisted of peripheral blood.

CDR3 DNA sequence: TGTGCCAGCAGAAAAGGGACTAGATATACGCAGTATTTT. Protein product: CASRKGTRYTQYF. This chain links TRBV28 with TRBJ2-3; 8 bases map to TRBD2. The CDR3 spans 13 residues. In germline, CDR1 is MDHEN, CDR2 SYDVKM. J lost 7 bases, V lost 6 bases, and 6 bases had no gene match.